This T cell receptor (beta chain) was sequenced for a study of blood T cells in healthy people across ages. CDR3 length: 17 residues. CDR1 SNHLY and CDR2 FYNNEI come from the germline V gene. J was trimmed by 8 bases and V by 2 bases; bases with no gene match: 13. Primers used in a second PCR of roughly 6 to 11 cycles were a sample-barcoded 5' primer and a J-beta primer mix. The template-switch adaptor, which had 12 random nucleotides, put a tag on each cDNA molecule. TCRdb itself ran the 5' RACE reads through MiXCR, one entry per CDR3 protein. Of 1 million or so distinct CDR3 sequences in the sample, around 27% were seen once. In addition, the sample was reused for a study of T cells of mothers and their children.

V is TRBV2 and J is TRBJ1-4, with 8 bases matching TRBD1. Sequencing was carried out using blood. This sequence originates from a girl aged 2 to 9 in good health. CDR3 nucleotide sequence: TGTGCCAGCAGTGAAATCGGGACAGGCCGGGATGTGGAAAAACTGTTTTTT. Amino acids: CASSEIGTGRDVEKLFF.